The 9 T cell receptor beta chains listed next were all sequenced from one sample in a study of a mutant IDH1 vaccine in newly diagnosed glioma. Time point denoted: week 11, during vaccination. Every vaccine dose comprised 300 ug of mutant IDH1 20-mer peptide plus topical imiquimod. Data came from immunoSEQ multiplex PCR; TCRdb stores just in-frame clones and leaves some out. The table has about 120,000 clones, roughly 75% seen once. No antigens are known for them. The source material was PBMCs, sampled from a glioma patient whose treatment included an IDH1 peptide vaccine. The receptors stem from a man aged 40-49 years with glioma.

This chain uses TRBV9 with TRBJ2-1, with TRBD2 matching over 11 bases. Per the germline V gene, CDR1 is SGDLS and CDR2 is YYNGEE. With V trimmed by 5 bases and J by 6 bases, 7 bases remained unmatched. This CDR3 has 15 residues. For the CDR3, the DNA is TGTGCCAGCAGTATAGCGGGAGGGCCGCGCAATGAGCAGTTCTTC. Translated: CASSIAGGPRNEQFF.

J is TRBJ2-1 and V is TRBV7-9; no firm D call. Germline-derived CDR1 and CDR2 are SEHNR and FQNEAQ (reference sequence). Trimming took off 5 bases at V and 8 bases at J, with 16 bases between the two ends. The CDR3 covers 14 residues. The CDR3 reads CASSPEPGRHEQFF. CDR3 in DNA: TGTGCCAGCAGCCCCGAACCGGGTAGGCATGAGCAGTTCTTC.

The chain is built from TRBV28 and TRBJ2-6; D not certain. Per the germline V gene, CDR1 is MDHEN and CDR2 is SYDVKM. The V end was cut by 2 bases, the J end by 0 bases, with 11 bases between. The CDR3 covers 17 residues. Here the CDR3 reads CASSLEPEISGANVLTF. As DNA, the CDR3 is TGTGCCAGCAGTTTAGAACCGGAGATCTCTGGGGCCAACGTCCTGACTTTC.

The genes are TRBV7-3 and TRBJ2-1; TRBD2 matches at 9 bases. The J segment lost 8 bases and the V segment lost 5 bases, leaving 10 bases of the junction unmatched. CDR1 is SGHTA, CDR2 FQGTGA, per germline. The CDR3 covers 15 residues. The CDR3 spells CASSPGREGQYEQFF. CDR3 in DNA: TGTGCCAGCAGCCCAGGGCGGGAGGGCCAGTATGAGCAGTTCTTC.

V is TRBV9 and J is TRBJ1-1; D not resolved. The germline CDR1 and CDR2 sequences are SGDLS and YYNGEE. CDR3 length: 15 amino acids. The V gene lost 0 bases and the J gene lost 2 bases, with 11 bases spanning the gap. DNA for the CDR3: TGTGCCAGCAGCGTAGGTCAGGTTAGTAACACTGAAGCTTTCTTT. Amino acid sequence: CASSVGQVSNTEAFF.

The CDR3 nucleotides are TGTGCCAGCACCGTCCGGTTTAACAGCCATGAAAAACTGTTTTTT. Its translation: CASTVRFNSHEKLFF. This chain links TRBV5-4 with TRBJ1-4, with no clear D. The V gene lost 6 bases and the J gene lost 6 bases, with 18 bases spanning the gap. The germline V gene has CDR1 SGHNT and CDR2 YYREEE (reference sequence). The CDR3 is 15 amino acids.

V and J are TRBV6-5 and TRBJ1-3; 7 bases align to TRBD1. The CDR3 has 15 residues. V gave up 2 bases and J gave up 4 bases; unmatched junction bases: 5. The germline V gene has CDR1 MNHEY and CDR2 SVGAGI. DNA of the CDR3: TGTGCCAGCAGTTACGCGGCGGACAGGGGAAACACCATATATTTT. Translated: CASSYAADRGNTIYF.

The V call is TRBV11-2, the J call TRBJ2-7; TRBD2 aligns across 9 bases. Germline V gene data show CDR1 as SGHAT and CDR2 as FQNNGV. This CDR3 has 17 amino acids. With V trimmed by 5 bases and J by 5 bases, 16 bases remained unmatched. CDR3 nucleotides: TGTGCCAGCAGCCTAAGGGGATTTAGCGGGAGTACGGACGAGCAGTACTTC. It encodes CASSLRGFSGSTDEQYF.

J is TRBJ2-5 and V is TRBV5-4; D perhaps matches TRBD1 (6 bases). The CDR3 covers 15 residues. The ends were cut back, 0 bases at V and 1 base at J, with 10 bases in the middle. Germline assignment: CDR1 SGHNT and CDR2 YYREEE (reference sequence). CDR3 DNA: TGTGCCAGCAGCTTGGGGGGGCTAGGCCAAGAGACCCAGTACTTC. The encoded protein is CASSLGGLGQETQYF. Looking up the rest from reference TRBV5-4 and TRBJ2-5 gives the full variable domain: ETGVTQSPTHLIKTRGQQVTLRCSSQSGHNTVSWYQQALGQGPQFIFQYYREEENGRGNFPPRFSGLQFPNYSSELNVNALELDDSALYLCASSLGGLGQETQYFGPGTRLLVL.